The next 7 T cell receptor beta chains were all read from a single sample in a study of CD8+CD57+ T cells in acquired aplastic anemia. According to the study, genomic DNA was the template for TCR beta VDJ and CDR3 profiling. TCRdb re-derived calls from the reads in MiXCR, one entry per CDR3 protein. The table records some 220,000 distinct CDR3 sequences, almost 35% of them present only once. Sequenced input: sorted CD4+, CD8+, or CD8+CD57+ T cells (not recorded which) from PBMCs. These receptors came from a human donor in good health, serving as a control.

On this clonotype itself: A much larger clone sits a single nucleotide away, making a read error possible. This chain joins TRBV5-1 and TRBJ1-2; 7 positions match TRBD1. The CDR3 is made up of 15 amino acids. The V and J ends lost 3 bases and 6 bases, in that order; junction bases with no gene match: 11. CDR1 is SGHRS and CDR2 is YFSETQ in the germline V gene. CDR3 protein: CASSWQPGQFDGYTF. CDR3 sequence (DNA): TGCGCCAGCAGCTGGCAGCCGGGACAGTTCGATGGCTACACCTTC. The whole variable domain, remainder taken from reference TRBV5-1 and TRBJ1-2, is KAGVTQTPRYLIKTRGQQVTLSCSPISGHRSVSWYQQTPGQGLQFLFEYFSETQRNKGNFPGRFSGRQFSNSRSEMNVSTLELGDSALYLCASSWQPGQFDGYTFGSGTRLTVV.

The V and J genes are TRBV18 and TRBJ2-7, with 10 bases lining up with TRBD1. CDR3 length: 13 amino acids. In germline, CDR1 is KGHSH, CDR2 LQKENI. Trimming cost V 6 bases and J 7 bases; bases outside gene matches: 6. This CDR3 is CASSPGQGREQYF. CDR3 nucleotide sequence: TGTGCCAGCTCGCCGGGACAGGGGCGTGAGCAGTACTTC.

This clonotype is a singleton in its sample. The junction shows a germline mismatch at one end, possibly a read error. The chain combines TRBV5-4 with TRBJ2-3; unclear D gene. The CDR3 spans 14 residues. Germline V gene data show CDR1 as SGHNT and CDR2 as YYREEE (reference sequence). The CDR3 here is CASSSWTSIDTQYF. The CDR3 nucleotides are TGTGCCAGCAGCTCCTGGACCAGCATAGATACGCAGTATTTT.

The J gene is TRBJ2-3, the V gene TRBV7-2; D is unresolved. Trimming took 1 base from V and 8 from J, leaving 7 bases between them. Germline-derived CDR1 and CDR2 are SGHTA and FQGNSA. CDR3 size: 12 residues. This chain's CDR3 is CASSLVRSTQYF. The CDR3 DNA is TGTGCCAGCAGCTTAGTCCGATCTACGCAGTATTTT.

V and J are TRBV2 and TRBJ1-1; D unclear. The CDR3 covers 13 residues. V shed 6 bases and J shed 6 bases, with 14 bases lying between them. In germline, CDR1 is SNHLY, CDR2 FYNNEI. CDR3 region: CASRQETPPEAFF. DNA of the CDR3: TGTGCCAGCAGGCAGGAGACTCCGCCTGAAGCTTTCTTT.

This clonotype was observed at least ten times. The rearrangement uses TRBV13 and TRBJ2-7; D not certain. The CDR3 consists of 13 residues. The V and J ends lost 4 bases and 3 bases respectively, with 10 bases between them. Germline CDR1 PRHDT, CDR2 FYEKMQ (reference sequence). The CDR3, as DNA: TGTGCCAGCAGCTCGTACGCCATCTACGAGCAGTACTTC. It translates to CASSSYAIYEQYF.

This clonotype was counted only a few times. A much bigger clone sits one base away, suggesting this may be a read error. J is TRBJ1-2 and V is TRBV19; 8 bases are a match to TRBD1. The CDR3 length is 15 residues. Germline loops: CDR1 LNHDA, CDR2 SQIVND (reference sequence). CDR3 in amino acids: CASSPPGQGRYGYAF. The CDR3 region has the DNA TGTGCCAGTAGTCCCCCCGGACAGGGCCGCTATGGCTACGCCTTC.